The rows below give T cell receptor beta chains drawn from one sample of a study of spatial heterogeneity in lung cancer. TCRdb redid the calling of the 5' RACE reads with MiXCR, one entry per CDR3 protein. Among some 8,000 distinct CDR3 sequences listed, 5% to 5.5% were seen once. The sequencing here drew on PBMCs, taken at surgery. Receptor source: a male donor with early-stage non-small cell lung cancer. The CDR3 runs from the conserved cysteine through the conserved F or W. The order of the fields is V gene, J gene, D gene, clone size, CDR3 DNA, CDR3 protein. D genes are given only for firm matches. Size is stated for part of the rows, as once, few or many counts, or as a class when the clone is expanded.

v_gene: TRBV20-1
j_gene: TRBJ1-5
d_gene: -
abundance: many
CDR3nt: TGCAGTGCTCGGAGTACGTTAGGGTTCAATCAGCCCCAGCATTTT
CDR3aa: CSARSTLGFNQPQHF

v_gene: TRBV18
j_gene: TRBJ2-4
d_gene: TRBD1
abundance: many
CDR3nt: TGTGCCAGCTCACCGAAGCGACAGGGTTTAGACATTCAGTACTTC
CDR3aa: CASSPKRQGLDIQYF

v_gene: TRBV7-9
j_gene: TRBJ1-2
d_gene: -
abundance: many
CDR3nt: TGTGCCAGCACCCGAGGCGGAGAGAATGGCTACACCTTC
CDR3aa: CASTRGGENGYTF

v_gene: TRBV11-2
j_gene: TRBJ2-2
d_gene: -
abundance: -
CDR3nt: TGTGCCAGCAGCCATACTATGAACACCGGGGAGCTGTTTTTT
CDR3aa: CASSHTMNTGELFF

v_gene: TRBV5-4
j_gene: TRBJ2-1
d_gene: -
abundance: many
CDR3nt: TGTGCCAGCAGCCCCGCCTTTCCCCGGGGGGCAGGGGATGAGCAGTTCTTC
CDR3aa: CASSPAFPRGAGDEQFF

v_gene: TRBV6-5
j_gene: TRBJ2-1
d_gene: -
abundance: -
CDR3nt: TGTGCCAGCAGTTACCCTTCTGACAGGTGGGGGGTTTACAATGAGCAGTTCTTC
CDR3aa: CASSYPSDRWGVYNEQFF

v_gene: TRBV27
j_gene: TRBJ1-5
d_gene: TRBD1
abundance: few
CDR3nt: TGTGCCAGCAGTTCCGGACAGGGGTATCAGCCCCAGCATTTT
CDR3aa: CASSSGQGYQPQHF

v_gene: TRBV20-1
j_gene: TRBJ2-4
d_gene: -
abundance: many
CDR3nt: TGCAGTGCTTGGGACCTAGGGAACATTCAGTACTTC
CDR3aa: CSAWDLGNIQYF

v_gene: TRBV5-1
j_gene: TRBJ1-1
d_gene: TRBD1
abundance: many
CDR3nt: TGCGCCAGCAGCTCCCCGGGACAGGGGGTAGCTTTCTTT
CDR3aa: CASSSPGQGVAFF

v_gene: TRBV7-2
j_gene: TRBJ2-7
d_gene: -
abundance: many
CDR3nt: TGTGCCAGCAGCTGGGGCGCGGGGAGGGAGCAGTACTTC
CDR3aa: CASSWGAGREQYF

v_gene: TRBV4-2
j_gene: TRBJ2-1
d_gene: -
abundance: few
CDR3nt: TGTGCCAGCAGCCCCTTGGGGGGAGTAACCTACAATGAGCAGTTCTTC
CDR3aa: CASSPLGGVTYNEQFF

v_gene: TRBV7-7
j_gene: TRBJ2-1
d_gene: TRBD2
abundance: -
CDR3nt: TGTGCTAGCAGCGCGGGACTAGCGAGTTACAATGAGCAGTTCTTC
CDR3aa: CASSAGLASYNEQFF

v_gene: TRBV5-1
j_gene: TRBJ1-1
d_gene: TRBD1
abundance: many
CDR3nt: TGCGCCAGCAGCTTGTGGACAGGGCAAGAAGCTTTCTTT
CDR3aa: CASSLWTGQEAFF

v_gene: TRBV7-9
j_gene: TRBJ1-4
d_gene: -
abundance: many
CDR3nt: TGTGCCAGCAGCTTAGCCAGAACTAATGAAAAACTGTTTTTT
CDR3aa: CASSLARTNEKLFF

v_gene: TRBV11-2
j_gene: TRBJ2-1
d_gene: TRBD2
abundance: many
CDR3nt: TGTGCCAGCAGCTTAGGGTCTCTTTTTCTGGCGGGAGGGCCGGGGAAGGCTGAGCAGTTCTTC
CDR3aa: CASSLGSLFLAGGPGKAEQFF

v_gene: TRBV20-1
j_gene: TRBJ2-6
d_gene: TRBD1
abundance: medium-sized
CDR3nt: TGCAGTGCTAGAGACAGACAGGGCTTCGGGGCCAACGTCCTGACTTTC
CDR3aa: CSARDRQGFGANVLTF

v_gene: TRBV7-8
j_gene: TRBJ1-4
d_gene: -
abundance: many
CDR3nt: TGTGCCAGCAGCTTAGGAGGGGAGGCTGAAAAACTGTTTTTT
CDR3aa: CASSLGGEAEKLFF

v_gene: TRBV28
j_gene: TRBJ2-3
d_gene: TRBD2
abundance: once
CDR3nt: TGTGCCAGCAGTTTATTTACTAGCGGGAGGGCCCGGGATACGCAGTATTTT
CDR3aa: CASSLFTSGRARDTQYF

v_gene: TRBV6-1
j_gene: TRBJ1-6
d_gene: -
abundance: many
CDR3nt: TGTGCCAGCAGTGAACTGGGGGAGAATTCACCCCTCCACTTT
CDR3aa: CASSELGENSPLHF

v_gene: TRBV4-1
j_gene: TRBJ2-1
d_gene: TRBD2
abundance: -
CDR3nt: TGCGCCAGCAGCCAAGACCCAGCGGGGGGCGGGAATGAGCAGTTCTTC
CDR3aa: CASSQDPAGGGNEQFF

v_gene: TRBV9
j_gene: TRBJ2-1
d_gene: -
abundance: -
CDR3nt: TGTGCCAGCAGCGCCAGGACTGAATTCTACAATGAGCAGTTCTTC
CDR3aa: CASSARTEFYNEQFF

v_gene: TRBV28
j_gene: TRBJ1-2
d_gene: -
abundance: many
CDR3nt: TGTGCCAGCAGTTTTATCCGGGGCGGCTATGGCTACACCTTC
CDR3aa: CASSFIRGGYGYTF

v_gene: TRBV25-1
j_gene: TRBJ2-2
d_gene: TRBD1
abundance: many
CDR3nt: TGTGCCAGCAGTGAATATAACTCGGGACAGGGGCGAACCGGGGAGCTGTTTTTT
CDR3aa: CASSEYNSGQGRTGELFF

v_gene: TRBV9
j_gene: TRBJ2-5
d_gene: TRBD2
abundance: many
CDR3nt: TGTGCCAGCAGCGTAGGTAGTTCAGGACTAGACTACGGGGAGACCCAGTACTTC
CDR3aa: CASSVGSSGLDYGETQYF

v_gene: TRBV27
j_gene: TRBJ1-1
d_gene: -
abundance: -
CDR3nt: TGTGCCAGCAGATTACAGGCGGCGAACACTGAAGCTTTCTTT
CDR3aa: CASRLQAANTEAFF

v_gene: TRBV6-5
j_gene: TRBJ1-2
d_gene: -
abundance: many
CDR3nt: TGTGCCAGCAGCGAGGACACCTATCGTAGTGGCTACACCTTC
CDR3aa: CASSEDTYRSGYTF

v_gene: TRBV7-2
j_gene: TRBJ2-2
d_gene: TRBD1
abundance: -
CDR3nt: TGTGCCAGCAGCTTACTACAGGGGAGCAACACCGGGGAGCTGTTTTTT
CDR3aa: CASSLLQGSNTGELFF

v_gene: TRBV27
j_gene: TRBJ1-5
d_gene: -
abundance: few
CDR3nt: TGTGCCAGCAGTCCTGGACATACTAATCAGCCCCAGCATTTT
CDR3aa: CASSPGHTNQPQHF

v_gene: TRBV7-2
j_gene: TRBJ2-3
d_gene: -
abundance: -
CDR3nt: TGTGCCAGCAGCGTCCGGGGAGATACGCAGTATTTT
CDR3aa: CASSVRGDTQYF

v_gene: TRBV12-3/TRBV12-4
j_gene: TRBJ1-2
d_gene: -
abundance: -
CDR3nt: TGTGCCCTAGGCGGTGGATATGGCTACACCTTC
CDR3aa: CALGGGYGYTF

v_gene: TRBV27
j_gene: TRBJ1-1
d_gene: -
abundance: many
CDR3nt: TGTGCCAGCAGTTTGGGGGGAAACACTGAAGCTTTCTTT
CDR3aa: CASSLGGNTEAFF

v_gene: TRBV5-5
j_gene: TRBJ2-7
d_gene: -
abundance: many
CDR3nt: TGTGCCAGCAGCTTTTTGTGGTCCTACGAGCAGTACTTC
CDR3aa: CASSFLWSYEQYF

v_gene: TRBV7-9
j_gene: TRBJ1-1
d_gene: -
abundance: many
CDR3nt: TGTGCCAGCAGCTTGGGGGATGAAGCTTTCTTT
CDR3aa: CASSLGDEAFF

v_gene: TRBV6-1
j_gene: TRBJ2-3
d_gene: TRBD2
abundance: few
CDR3nt: TGTGCCAGCAGTGAAGCAACTAGCGGGAATACGCAGTATTTT
CDR3aa: CASSEATSGNTQYF

v_gene: TRBV15
j_gene: TRBJ2-3
d_gene: TRBD1
abundance: many
CDR3nt: TGTGCCACCAGCAGCCGAACGACAGGGGCAGATACGCAGTATTTT
CDR3aa: CATSSRTTGADTQYF

v_gene: TRBV7-2
j_gene: TRBJ2-7
d_gene: TRBD1
abundance: many
CDR3nt: TGTGCCAGCAGCTTAGCGCAGGGGGCCTCCTACGAGCAGTACTTC
CDR3aa: CASSLAQGASYEQYF

v_gene: TRBV10-3
j_gene: TRBJ2-3
d_gene: -
abundance: many
CDR3nt: TGTGCCATCAGTGTCGTGGGGGCAGGGGACGGGGATACGCAGTATTTT
CDR3aa: CAISVVGAGDGDTQYF